A selection of T cell receptor beta chains follows, all from one sample in a study of blood T cell repertoires in COVID-19. Only in-frame clones appear in the TCRdb table, and some are missing; sequencing was by immunoSEQ multiplex PCR. The repertoire includes around 270,000 clones, around 87% of them detected once, and about 2.1% sits in the top ten. Sequencing used peripheral blood. Receptors were obtained from a woman aged 45-65 years with acute or convalescent COVID-19. The CDR3 runs from the conserved cysteine through the conserved F or W. A D gene is named only where the DNA matches it firmly. Clone size is not always given. Where it is, it says once, few, many or a class for expanded clones.

D gene	V gene	J gene	clone size	CDR3 protein	CDR3 DNA
TRBD2	TRBV5-1	TRBJ2-1	-	CASSLGLAGADEQFF	TGCGCCAGCAGCTTGGGGCTAGCGGGAGCGGATGAGCAGTTCTTC
TRBD2	TRBV9	TRBJ2-3	-	CASSVAPSGSTDTQYF	TGTGCCAGCAGCGTAGCTCCTAGCGGGAGCACAGATACGCAGTATTTT
-	TRBV3-1/TRBV3-2	TRBJ1-4	-	CASSQDVGAGEKLFF	TGTGCCAGCAGCCAAGATGTGGGGGCGGGTGAAAAACTGTTTTTT
-	TRBV11-2	TRBJ2-5	-	CASSSELRETQYF	TGTGCCAGCAGCTCGGAGTTGAGAGAGACCCAGTACTTC
TRBD1	TRBV5-1	TRBJ1-4	-	CASSHGQADNEKLFF	TGCGCCAGCAGCCACGGACAGGCGGATAATGAAAAACTGTTTTTT
TRBD1	TRBV28	TRBJ1-2	-	CASSSGTGADYGYTF	TGTGCCAGCAGTTCCGGGACAGGGGCTGACTATGGCTACACCTTC
-	TRBV5-1	TRBJ2-5	-	CASSLVQLQETQYF	TGCGCCAGCAGCTTGGTACAGTTACAAGAGACCCAGTACTTC
-	TRBV6-4	TRBJ2-7	-	CASSDSPRQTYEQYF	TGTGCCAGCAGTGACTCTCCACGACAGACCTACGAGCAGTACTTC
TRBD1	TRBV4-2	TRBJ1-1	-	CASSLGQGALDTEAFF	TGTGCCAGCAGCCTGGGACAGGGGGCGCTGGACACTGAAGCTTTCTTT
-	TRBV3-1/TRBV3-2	TRBJ2-3	-	CASSQHTGREGSTDTQYF	TGTGCCAGCAGCCAACACACAGGGAGGGAGGGTAGCACAGATACGCAGTATTTT
-	TRBV5-1	TRBJ2-3	once	CASSLTGSTDTQYF	TGCGCCAGCAGCTTGACGGGGAGCACAGATACGCAGTATTTT
-	TRBV9	TRBJ2-7	-	CASSAVDRVGTRGVEAHEQYF	TGTGCCAGCAGCGCAGTAGACAGGGTCGGGACTAGAGGGGTAGAGGCGCACGAGCAGTACTTC
-	TRBV5-1	TRBJ2-7	-	CASSLVGDGYEQYF	TGCGCCAGCAGCTTGGTAGGGGATGGCTACGAGCAGTACTTC
-	TRBV4-2	TRBJ1-2	-	CASSQDRVTSPNGYTF	TGTGCCAGCAGCCAAGATCGGGTGACCTCACCCAATGGCTACACCTTC
-	TRBV5-4	TRBJ2-5	-	CASSPDRNFPETQYF	TGTGCCAGCAGCCCCGACAGGAATTTCCCAGAGACCCAGTACTTC
-	TRBV7-2	TRBJ1-6	-	CASSSDRNYNSPLHF	TGTGCCAGCAGCTCGGACAGAAACTATAATTCACCCCTCCACTTT
-	TRBV14	TRBJ1-3	once	CASSQGYYVGHLSGNTIYF	TGTGCCAGCAGCCAAGGGTACTACGTGGGACACCTCTCTGGAAACACCATATATTTT
-	TRBV18	TRBJ1-1	-	CASSPQGQGIDTEAFF	TGTGCCAGCTCACCACAAGGTCAGGGGATCGACACTGAAGCTTTCTTT
-	TRBV19	TRBJ2-4	-	CASSPSLDMLAKNIQYF	TGTGCCAGTAGCCCATCCCTCGACATGTTAGCCAAAAACATTCAGTACTTC
-	TRBV19	TRBJ2-2	few	CASIPSRVYTGELFF	TGTGCCAGTATCCCTTCCCGGGTGTACACCGGGGAGCTGTTTTTT
TRBD2	TRBV6-2/TRBV6-3	TRBJ2-5	-	CASSYGGVETQYF	TGTGCCAGCAGTTATGGGGGGGTTGAGACCCAGTACTTC
-	TRBV6-1	TRBJ1-1	-	CASSEGPEAFF	TGTGCCAGCAGTGAAGGGCCTGAAGCTTTCTTT
TRBD2	TRBV19	TRBJ2-7	-	CASRSGRSSYEQYF	TGTGCCAGTCGTAGCGGGAGAAGTTCCTACGAGCAGTACTTC